Listed here are 13 T cell receptor beta chains from one sample, sequenced in a study of T cell responses to AZD1222 COVID-19 vaccine. Clones were sequenced by immunoSEQ multiplex PCR, and TCRdb holds only the in-frame ones, with some missing. The sample carries 110,000 or so clones, roughly 90% recorded once. The source was peripheral blood, collected on day 0 of MenACWY control vaccination. The receptor source for this set is an adult in good health.

The table lists this clone with a count of one. This chain connects TRBV28 to TRBJ2-3, with D possibly matching TRBD1 (6 bases). This CDR3 region has 19 residues. CDR1 MDHEN and CDR2 SYDVKM come from the germline V gene. V was trimmed by 6 bases and J by 4 bases, leaving 29 bases between them. Here the CDR3 DNA reads TGTGCCAGCAGCCACGCCAGGAGTTCAGGTCAGGGGAAGCCAGATACGCAGTATTTT. This sequence encodes CASSHARSSGQGKPDTQYF.

V and J are TRBV3-1 (or the pseudogene TRBV3-2) and TRBJ2-1; D may be TRBD1 or TRBD2 (5 bases each). Germline CDR1 and CDR2: LGHDT and YNNKEL (reference sequence). This CDR3 comprises 16 residues. Trimming removed 4 bases at V and 4 bases at J, with 17 bases between. CDR3 sequence reads: CASSLPGDLGYNEQFF. In DNA form, the CDR3 reads TGTGCCAGCAGCCTCCCCGGGGACCTAGGGTACAATGAGCAGTTCTTC.

This clone occurred once. This sequence joins TRBV9 and TRBJ2-5; D not resolved. The length of the CDR3 is 13 residues. CDR1 SGDLS and CDR2 YYNGEE come from the germline V gene. Deletions cut 0 bases from V and 5 bases from J, with 8 bases between. CDR3 loop: CASSVGVAETQYF. The CDR3 DNA reads as TGTGCCAGCAGCGTAGGGGTGGCGGAGACCCAGTACTTC.

V and J are TRBV6-1 and TRBJ1-2; D unclear. V was clipped by 2 bases and J by 9 bases, with 13 bases between them. CDR1 and CDR2 (germline): MNHNS, SASEGT. The CDR3 length is 13 residues. CDR3 loop: CASSESEGNRYTF. In DNA form, the CDR3 reads TGTGCCAGCAGTGAATCCGAAGGGAATCGCTACACCTTC.

The chain links TRBV7-2 to TRBJ2-6, with D hard to call. The CDR3 has 15 residues. Germline V CDR1 and CDR2: SGHTA, FQGNSA. Trimming pared 1 base from V and 0 bases from J, leaving 4 bases between. This CDR3 reads CASSLEHSGANVLTF. In DNA, the CDR3 is TGTGCCAGCAGCTTAGAACACTCTGGGGCCAACGTCCTGACTTTC. The variable domain in full, completed from reference TRBV7-2 and TRBJ2-6, reads GAGVSQSPSNKVTEKGKDVELRCDPISGHTALYWYRQSLGQGLEFLIYFQGNSAPDKSGLPSDRFSAERTGGSVSTLTIQRTQQEDSAVYLCASSLEHSGANVLTFGAGSRLTVL.

V is TRBV30 and J is TRBJ1-1, with TRBD1 as a possible D gene (5 bases). Per the germline V gene, CDR1 is GTSNPN and CDR2 is SVGIG (reference sequence). Trimming pared 1 base from V and 8 bases from J, leaving 14 bases between. CDR3 size: 13 residues. For the CDR3, the DNA is TGTGCCTGGAGTGGGGGGTCCAACCCCGAAGCTTTCTTT. As protein: CAWSGGSNPEAFF.

This sequence joins TRBV9 and TRBJ2-3; D gene unclear. The CDR3 is made up of 14 amino acids. The V end lost 0 bases, the J end lost 0 bases, and 5 bases lay between the germline ends. Germline-derived CDR1 and CDR2 are SGDLS and YYNGEE. This CDR3 reads CASSVEGSTDTQYF. In DNA, the CDR3 is TGTGCCAGCAGCGTAGAGGGAAGCACAGATACGCAGTATTTT.

This clone appeared a single time. The rearrangement joins TRBV4-3 to TRBJ1-1; D uncertain. The germline CDR1 and CDR2 sequences are LGHNA and YSLEER. V was cut by 3 bases and J by 0 bases, with 14 bases left in between. The CDR3 runs to 16 residues. CDR3 region: CASSQASEPMNTEAFF. The DNA of the CDR3 is TGCGCCAGCAGCCAGGCCTCAGAGCCGATGAACACTGAAGCTTTCTTT.

This chain links TRBV5-1 with TRBJ1-2, with 7 bases aligning to TRBD1. The V gene end was trimmed by 0 bases and the J gene end by 5 bases; junction bases not matched to a gene: 10. Germline V gene data show CDR1 as SGHRS and CDR2 as YFSETQ. This CDR3 contains 16 residues. CDR3 nucleotide sequence: TGCGCCAGCAGCTTGGCCCCGACAGGGATGGAATATGGCTACACCTTC. Its protein product is CASSLAPTGMEYGYTF.

The chain's CDR3 is CASSSGGDTGELFF. The CDR3 bases are TGTGCCAGCAGCTCCGGGGGGGACACCGGGGAGCTGTTTTTT. The chain has TRBV11-1 and TRBJ2-2; TRBD2 aligns across 8 bases. This CDR3 has 14 amino acids. In germline, CDR1 is SGHAT, CDR2 FQDESV (reference sequence). V dropped 4 bases and J dropped 3; count of bases not matched to a gene: 1.

The sample holds one count of this clone. V and J are TRBV7-9 and TRBJ1-1, with D possibly being TRBD1 (5 bases). V lost 3 bases to trimming and J lost 2 bases, with 7 bases between them. Germline CDR1 SEHNR, CDR2 FQNEAQ (reference sequence). This CDR3 spans 13 amino acids. CDR3 residues: CASSFRDNTEAFF. DNA for the CDR3: TGTGCCAGCAGCTTCAGGGATAACACTGAAGCTTTCTTT.

V usage is TRBV28 and J usage is TRBJ1-1; 11 nucleotides align to TRBD1. This CDR3 spans 12 amino acids. Trimming cost V 10 bases and J 5 bases; bases outside gene matches: 3. The germline V gene encodes CDR1 MDHEN and CDR2 SYDVKM. This CDR3 is CATGTGGTEAFF. DNA of the CDR3: TGTGCCACCGGGACAGGGGGGACTGAAGCTTTCTTT.

The chain recombines TRBV6-5 with TRBJ2-7; D may be TRBD1 (5 bases). CDR1 is MNHEY and CDR2 is SVGAGI in the germline V gene. Trimming cost V 6 bases and J 0 bases, with 15 bases left between them. The CDR3 is 15 amino acids. CDR3 sequence: CASSRGGQFSYEQYF. In DNA form, the CDR3 reads TGTGCCAGCAGCCGAGGTGGACAATTCTCCTACGAGCAGTACTTC.